The 24 T cell receptor beta chains reported below all come from one sample, sequenced in a study of shared clonotypes between healthy human individuals. Sequencing was performed with immunoSEQ multiplex PCR; in TCRdb, only in-frame clones are kept and a portion is missing. The table shows 2 million to 2.5 million clones, with roughly 95% occurring only once. Sequencing was performed on naive CD4+ T cells sorted from blood. Subset indicated: CD45RA+ positively selected. These receptors all come from a man between 18 and 35 years old in good health.

The chain couples TRBV25-1 to TRBJ1-1; 7 nucleotides line up with TRBD1. This CDR3 has 14 amino acids. The germline gives CDR1 MGHDK, CDR2 SYGVNS. The V gene end was trimmed by 6 bases and the J gene end by 4 bases; junction bases not matched to a gene: 8. CDR3 sequence: CASRRQGVGTEAFF. In nucleotides, the CDR3 is TGTGCCAGCAGACGTCAGGGGGTCGGCACTGAAGCTTTCTTT.

V and J are TRBV6-1 and TRBJ1-2; TRBD1 might be the D (6 bases). V gave up 1 base and J gave up 6 bases, with 15 bases separating them. The germline V gene encodes CDR1 MNHNS and CDR2 SASEGT. The CDR3 loop spans 15 amino acids. CDR3: CASSEGGAQPHGYTF. CDR3 DNA: TGTGCCAGCAGTGAAGGGGGGGCGCAACCCCATGGCTACACCTTC.

J is TRBJ1-5 and V is TRBV6-6; D call uncertain. Germline V lookup: CDR1 MNHNY, CDR2 SVGAGI (reference sequence). The CDR3 length is 15 residues. The V end lost 2 bases, the J end lost 4 bases, and 12 bases lay between the germline ends. The CDR3 reads CASSYGGVGNQPQHF. The CDR3 DNA reads TGTGCCAGCAGTTACGGCGGGGTGGGAAATCAGCCCCAGCATTTT.

V usage is TRBV11-2 and J usage is TRBJ2-7, with 11 positions matching TRBD1. V gave up 5 bases and J gave up 3 bases; unmatched junction bases: 6. Germline CDR1 SGHAT, CDR2 FQNNGV. The CDR3 is 15 amino acids. The CDR3 DNA is TGTGCCAGCAGCCGCTCCGGGACAGGGGGCTACGAGCAGTACTTC. Translated: CASSRSGTGGYEQYF.

As DNA, the CDR3 is TGTGCCAGCAGCTCAGAGGGGACGGAGACCCAGTACTTC. Its translation: CASSSEGTETQYF. V and J are TRBV7-2 and TRBJ2-5; D is perhaps TRBD1 or TRBD2 (5 bases each). The CDR3 is made up of 13 amino acids. Germline V CDR1 and CDR2: SGHTA, FQGNSA. Trimming removed 4 bases from V and 5 bases from J, with 11 bases in between.

CDR3 coding DNA: TGTGCCAGCAGTGATCCCAGGGGGATTAATGAAAAACTGTTTTTT. As protein: CASSDPRGINEKLFF. The chain joins TRBV6-1 to TRBJ1-4, with TRBD1 matching over 7 bases. CDR1 and CDR2 from the germline V gene are MNHNS and SASEGT. The CDR3 has 15 residues. V was clipped by 3 bases and J by 4 bases; unmatched bases: 5.

The J gene is TRBJ2-2, the V gene TRBV7-9; weak D call: TRBD2 (5 bases). Per germline, CDR1 SEHNR and CDR2 FQNEAQ (reference sequence). V lost 4 bases to trimming and J lost 2 bases, with 14 bases between them. The CDR3 extends over 16 amino acids. The CDR3 here is CASSSFTTGNTGELFF. The CDR3 nucleotides read TGTGCCAGCAGCTCATTCACGACGGGAAACACCGGGGAGCTGTTTTTT.

The chain has TRBV18 and TRBJ2-1; 12 nucleotides match TRBD2. Losses at the gene ends were 4 bases for V and 6 bases for J; bases not matched to a gene: 7. Germline loops: CDR1 KGHSH, CDR2 LQKENI. The CDR3 runs 16 residues. CDR3: CASSRPLAGGRNEQFF. DNA of the CDR3: TGTGCCAGCTCACGCCCGCTAGCGGGGGGGCGCAATGAGCAGTTCTTC.

In this sample, this clone turned up once. As DNA, the CDR3 is TGTGCCAGCAGTGAAACTAGCGGAGGTACCGGGGAGCTGTTTTTT. Amino acids: CASSETSGGTGELFF. The chain recombines TRBV6-1 with TRBJ2-2; TRBD2 agrees at 8 bases. The CDR3 is 15 residues long. Germline CDR1 MNHNS, CDR2 SASEGT. After removal of 2 bases from V and 5 bases from J, the junction contained 4 bases not matched to a gene.

This sequence joins TRBV2 and TRBJ2-5; D is possibly TRBD1 (5 bases). The CDR3 totals 15 residues. In germline, CDR1 is SNHLY, CDR2 FYNNEI. Trimming cost V 7 bases and J 2 bases, with 17 bases left between them. CDR3 coding DNA: TGTGCCAGCATTGATCTAGGACGGACACAAGAGACCCAGTACTTC. Translation gives CASIDLGRTQETQYF.

V gene TRBV4-1 combines with J gene TRBJ2-5; 10 bases are shared with TRBD1. Unmatched junction bases numbered 1, after V lost 3 bases and J lost 3 bases. Germline lookup yields CDR1 MGHRA and CDR2 YSYEKL. The CDR3 extends over 14 amino acids. CDR3 sequence: CASSQDRGEETQYF. The CDR3 coding sequence is TGCGCCAGCAGCCAGGACAGGGGGGAAGAGACCCAGTACTTC.

This clone was seen a single time. The same CDR3 is also encoded by other DNA sequences in this sample. The V gene is TRBV10-3, the J gene TRBJ1-1; no clear D gene. Trimming pared 6 bases from V and 5 bases from J, leaving 10 bases between. CDR3 size: 12 residues. Germline CDR1 and CDR2: ENHRY and SYGVKD. The CDR3 DNA is TGTGCCATCAGGGGAGCGGGTACTGAAGCTTTCTTT. Translation gives CAIRGAGTEAFF.

The rearrangement joins TRBV5-1 to TRBJ2-1; 8 nucleotides agree with TRBD1. The J segment lost 4 bases and the V segment lost 3 bases, leaving 9 bases of the junction unmatched. Per germline, CDR1 SGHRS and CDR2 YFSETQ. The CDR3 runs to 16 residues. The CDR3 DNA reads TGCGCCAGCAGCTCGGGCGGGACAGGACCATACAATGAGCAGTTCTTC. It translates to CASSSGGTGPYNEQFF.

J is TRBJ2-7 and V is TRBV5-4, with D perhaps assigned TRBD1 or TRBD2 (5 bases each). The V end lost 4 bases, the J end lost 2 bases, and 10 bases lay between the germline ends. This CDR3 has 13 amino acids. Germline V gene data show CDR1 as SGHNT and CDR2 as YYREEE (reference sequence). This CDR3 is CASSPQGPYEQYF. For the CDR3, the DNA is TGTGCCAGCAGCCCTCAGGGACCCTACGAGCAGTACTTC.

The chain carries TRBV7-2 and TRBJ1-1; D is possibly TRBD1 (5 bases). Trimming stripped 5 bases from V and 2 bases from J, with 9 bases between. Germline V gives CDR1 SGHTA, CDR2 FQGNSA. The CDR3 contains 13 residues. CDR3 in DNA: TGTGCCAGCAGCCGTGACAGTAACACTGAAGCTTTCTTT. Residues: CASSRDSNTEAFF. Based on the CDR3 plus reference TRBV7-2 and TRBJ1-1, the full variable domain is GAGVSQSPSNKVTEKGKDVELRCDPISGHTALYWYRQSLGQGLEFLIYFQGNSAPDKSGLPSDRFSAERTGGSVSTLTIQRTQQEDSAVYLCASSRDSNTEAFFGQGTRLTVV.

This rearrangement joins TRBV28 to TRBJ1-1; the D is unclear. The germline V and J ends were trimmed by 5 bases and 4 bases, with 8 bases remaining between them. The CDR3 length is 12 residues. CDR1 and CDR2 (germline): MDHEN, SYDVKM. The CDR3 is CASSNMGTEAFF. CDR3 DNA sequence: TGTGCCAGCAGTAACATGGGCACTGAAGCTTTCTTT.

The gene calls are TRBV14 and TRBJ1-6; possibly TRBD1 for D (5 bases). V dropped 3 bases and J dropped 7 bases, with 16 bases sitting between them. CDR3 length equals 16 residues. Germline lookup yields CDR1 SGHDN and CDR2 FVKESK. CDR3 residues: CASSQVGGYSNSPLHF. The CDR3 bases are TGTGCCAGCAGCCAGGTCGGGGGGTACTCCAATTCACCCCTCCACTTT.

The CDR3 DNA is TGTGCCAGCAGCGTAGAGGCGACTAGCGGGGGTACTAGCACAGATACGCAGTATTTT. Translation: CASSVEATSGGTSTDTQYF. The rearrangement uses TRBV9 and TRBJ2-3; the match to TRBD2 covers 12 bases. The CDR3 contains 19 residues. Germline loops: CDR1 SGDLS, CDR2 YYNGEE. The trim removed 0 bases at V and 0 bases at J, leaving 8 bases unmatched.

The CDR3 bases are TGTGCCAGCTCAGACAGGGGGCAAACTGAAGCTTTCTTT. This sequence encodes CASSDRGQTEAFF. The chain is built from TRBV19 and TRBJ1-1; the match to TRBD1 covers 10 bases. Losses at the gene ends were 9 bases for V and 5 bases for J; bases not matched to a gene: 6. The CDR3 consists of 13 residues. The germline V gene encodes CDR1 LNHDA and CDR2 SQIVND (reference sequence).

The chain joins TRBV5-4 to TRBJ2-7, with D unclear. Germline V CDR1 and CDR2: SGHNT, YYREEE (reference sequence). The ends were cut back, 4 bases at V and 3 bases at J, with 14 bases in the middle. This CDR3 spans 14 amino acids. The CDR3 reads CASSPDQRHYEQYF. The CDR3 nucleotides read TGTGCCAGCAGCCCAGACCAGAGACACTACGAGCAGTACTTC.

This sequence joins TRBV6-5 and TRBJ1-2; 9 bases are shared with TRBD1. The CDR3 extends over 14 amino acids. V lost 5 bases and J lost 8; bases outside the gene matches: 9. Germline CDR1 MNHEY, CDR2 SVGAGI. The CDR3 DNA is TGTGCCAGCAGTACAATACAGGGGGCGGACGGCTACACCTTC. It is translated as CASSTIQGADGYTF.

The V and J genes are TRBV6-5 and TRBJ2-7; 7 bases match TRBD1. J was trimmed by 4 bases and V by 2 bases; bases with no gene match: 8. The germline CDR1 and CDR2 sequences are MNHEY and SVGAGI. The CDR3 contains 15 residues. The chain's CDR3 is CASSYRLTGWYEQYF. The CDR3 coding sequence is TGTGCCAGCAGTTACCGTTTGACAGGGTGGTACGAGCAGTACTTC.

The chain recombines TRBV2 with TRBJ2-3; D tentatively fits TRBD1 or TRBD2 (5 bases each). From germline, CDR1 is SNHLY and CDR2 FYNNEI. This CDR3 has 17 residues. V lost 2 bases, J lost 0 bases, and 15 bases lay in between. The CDR3 loop is CASSEFRLGDSTDTQYF. In DNA, the CDR3 is TGTGCCAGCAGTGAATTTCGGTTAGGGGACAGCACAGATACGCAGTATTTT.

The rearrangement joins TRBV5-1 to TRBJ1-1, with D hard to call. V was clipped by 2 bases and J by 1 base, with 12 bases between them. Germline CDR1 SGHRS, CDR2 YFSETQ. This CDR3 is built from 15 residues. The CDR3 sequence: CASSLSAKTNTEAFF. The DNA for the CDR3 is TGCGCCAGCAGCTTATCGGCAAAAACGAACACTGAAGCTTTCTTT.